These 6 T cell receptor beta chains share one sample of origin, sequenced in a study of T-cell memory formation after mild COVID-19. TCRdb re-analysed the 5' RACE reads in MiXCR, keeping a single row per CDR3 protein. In the table there are around 370,000 distinct CDR3 sequences, roughly 21% of which are singletons. What was sequenced was PBMCs or a T cell subset sorted from them (not recorded which). The receptors here all came from an adult woman who had mild COVID-19 (a few samples of this study predate the infection). Cell type and time point are not known.

The rearrangement joins TRBV4-1 to TRBJ1-5; 7 bases are a match to TRBD1. Germline V gene data show CDR1 as MGHRA and CDR2 as YSYEKL. V lost 4 bases to trimming and J lost 7 bases; unmatched junction nucleotides: 10. This CDR3 comprises 15 residues. The CDR3 nucleotides are TGCGCCAGCAGCCCCTCGGACAGGTCCGGACAGCCCCAGCATTTT. This translates into CASSPSDRSGQPQHF.

This clonotype has only a few counts. J is TRBJ2-2 and V is TRBV6-2 or TRBV6-3; possible D gene TRBD1, 5 bases. With 0 bases removed from V and 5 bases from J, the gap between germline ends came to 16 bases. Germline CDR1 and CDR2: MNHEY and SVGEGT. The CDR3 has 17 amino acids. DNA of the CDR3: TGTGCCAGCAGTTACTCGGCCAGCAGGGCTAGAACCGGGGAGCTGTTTTTT. Encoded protein: CASSYSASRARTGELFF.

This clonotype has a handful of counts. This sequence joins TRBV7-9 and TRBJ2-1; 7 bases agree with TRBD2. Germline lookup yields CDR1 SEHNR and CDR2 FQNEAQ (reference sequence). The CDR3 runs 15 residues. V shed 5 bases and J 2 bases; nucleotides not matched to a gene: 6. CDR3 DNA: TGTGCCAGCAGCCAGGGACTACCAACCTACAATGAGCAGTTCTTC. Translated: CASSQGLPTYNEQFF.

This chain joins TRBV12-3 or TRBV12-4 and TRBJ1-1; D gene uncertain. This CDR3 is 13 amino acids long. Trimming removed 2 bases from V and 2 bases from J, with 6 bases in between. This CDR3 reads CASSLIRNTEAFF. The CDR3 nucleotides are TGTGCCAGCAGTTTAATTCGTAACACTGAAGCTTTCTTT.

This clonotype turned up a few times. The V and J genes are TRBV7-9 and TRBJ2-6; 9 nucleotides match TRBD1. This CDR3 contains 17 residues. CDR1 is SEHNR, CDR2 FQNEAQ, per germline (reference sequence). J gave up 0 bases and V 2 bases, and 2 bases lay outside the gene matches. The CDR3 DNA sequence: TGTGCCAGCAGCTTATGGGGACAGGGCTCTGGGGCCAACGTCCTGACTTTC. As protein: CASSLWGQGSGANVLTF.

V and J are TRBV12-3 or TRBV12-4 and TRBJ2-2, with 10 bases fitting TRBD2. The CDR3 is 17 amino acids. The junction had 6 bases not matched to a gene; V was cut back by 4 bases and J by 1 base. The CDR3 loop reads CASSSSTSGKNTGELFF. CDR3 in DNA: TGTGCCAGCAGTTCCTCCACTAGCGGGAAGAACACCGGGGAGCTGTTTTTT.